This TCR beta chain was identified during a study of T cell responses to AZD1222 COVID-19 vaccine. The assay was immunoSEQ multiplex PCR, and TCRdb's table has in-frame clones only and misses some. The data hold about 180,000 clones, with 85% to 90% observed a single time. Overall study results and limits: Reportedly, nearly half the spike-specific TCRs target unmutated variant regions. CD4 TCRs covered the whole spike, strongest at regions 160-218 and 743-854. It should be noted that donors were predominantly white British and more often female, and clonal diversity was possibly underestimated.

V lost 3 bases and J 0 bases, leaving 6 bases between the germline ends. CDR1 is SGHNT, CDR2 YENEEA, per germline. This CDR3 comprises 14 residues. This clone has a handful of counts. What it binds is not known. This clonotype was sampled from an adult in good health. The sample in question was peripheral blood, obtained on day 0 of AZD1222 vaccination. This rearrangement joins TRBV11-3 to TRBJ2-1; D not certain. CDR3 in DNA: TGTGCCAGCAGCTTCGGTAGCTCCTACAATGAGCAGTTCTTC. Protein: CASSFGSSYNEQFF.